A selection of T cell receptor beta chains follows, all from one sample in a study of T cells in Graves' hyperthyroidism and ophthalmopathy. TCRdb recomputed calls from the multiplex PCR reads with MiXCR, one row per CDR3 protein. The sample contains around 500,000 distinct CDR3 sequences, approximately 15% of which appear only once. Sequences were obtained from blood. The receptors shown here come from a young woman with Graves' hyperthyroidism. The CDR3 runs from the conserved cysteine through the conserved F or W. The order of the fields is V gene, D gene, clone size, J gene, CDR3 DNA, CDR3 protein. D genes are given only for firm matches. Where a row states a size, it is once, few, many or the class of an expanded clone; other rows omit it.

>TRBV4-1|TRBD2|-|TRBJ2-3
TGCGCCAGCAGCCAAGAACGGCTAGCGGGTAGCACAGATACGCAGTATTTT
CASSQERLAGSTDTQYF
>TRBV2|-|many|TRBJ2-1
TGTGCCAGCAGTGGGGGAACGGCCAATGAGCAGTTCTTC
CASSGGTANEQFF
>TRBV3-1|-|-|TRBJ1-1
TGTGCCAGCAGCCAAGCGGGCAGCTACACTGAAGCTTTCTTT
CASSQAGSYTEAFF
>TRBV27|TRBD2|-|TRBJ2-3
TGTGCCAGCAGTTCCCTCCGACTAGCGGGGAGTCACACAGATACGCAGTATTTT
CASSSLRLAGSHTDTQYF
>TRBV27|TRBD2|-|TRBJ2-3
TGTGCCAGCAGTCCTTTAGCGGGGAGCACAGATACGCAGTATTTT
CASSPLAGSTDTQYF
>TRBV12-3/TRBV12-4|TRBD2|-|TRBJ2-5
TGTGCCAGCAGGGGGGGACTAGCGAAAGAGACCCAGTACTTC
CASRGGLAKETQYF
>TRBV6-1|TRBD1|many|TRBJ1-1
TGTGCCAGCAGCCTACCACAGGGGGTTATGGGAACTGAAGCTTTCTTT
CASSLPQGVMGTEAFF
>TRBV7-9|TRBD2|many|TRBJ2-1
TGTGCCAGCAGCTTAACAGCGGGAGTCTACAATGAGCAGTTCTTC
CASSLTAGVYNEQFF
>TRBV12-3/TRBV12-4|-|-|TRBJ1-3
TGTGCCAGCAGGTGGGGGCCGGGAAACACCATATATTTT
CASRWGPGNTIYF
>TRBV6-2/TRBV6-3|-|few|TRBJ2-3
TGTGCCAGCAGTTACAGGGCCACAGATACGCAGTATTTT
CASSYRATDTQYF
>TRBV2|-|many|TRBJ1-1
TGTGCCAGCACCCCAGTTGGGAACACTGAAGCTTTCTTT
CASTPVGNTEAFF
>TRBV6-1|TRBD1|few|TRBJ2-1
TGTGCCAGCCTCCGGGACAGGACTTCATACAATGAGCAGTTCTTC
CASLRDRTSYNEQFF
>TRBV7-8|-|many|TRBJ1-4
TGTGCCAGCAGCTTACCGCGGACGGGTAATGAAAAACTGTTTTTT
CASSLPRTGNEKLFF
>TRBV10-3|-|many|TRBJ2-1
TGTGCCATCAGTGTACAATCCTACAATGAGCAGTTCTTC
CAISVQSYNEQFF
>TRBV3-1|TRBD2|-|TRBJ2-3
TGTGCCAGCAGCCTCGGACTAGCGGGAGGTCTGGCCACAGATACGCAGTATTTT
CASSLGLAGGLATDTQYF
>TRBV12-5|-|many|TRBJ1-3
TGTGCTAGTGGTTTCCCAGTCGGCAGGGGCTTCGTGGACACCATATATTTT
CASGFPVGRGFVDTIYF
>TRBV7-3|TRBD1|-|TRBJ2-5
TGTGCCAGCAGCCTGGGACAGGGGGTTAGAGGAGAGACCCAGTACTTC
CASSLGQGVRGETQYF
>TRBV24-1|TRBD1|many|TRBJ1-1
TGTGCCACGGTTGACAGGGGCGGGACTGAAGCTTTCTTT
CATVDRGGTEAFF
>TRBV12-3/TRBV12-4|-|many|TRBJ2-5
TGTGCCAGCAATCTTTCCCCACCCCAAGAGACCCAGTACTTC
CASNLSPPQETQYF
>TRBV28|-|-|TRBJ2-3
TGTGCCGGACAAGCGGGCACAGATACGCAGTATTTT
CAGQAGTDTQYF
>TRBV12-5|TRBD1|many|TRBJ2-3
TGTGCTAGTGGTTTGGTACCGAAGGGGGCAATTAGCACAGATACGCAGTATTTT
CASGLVPKGAISTDTQYF
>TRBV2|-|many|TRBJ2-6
TGTGCCAGCAGTGGGTACTCTGGGGCCAACGTCCTGACTTTC
CASSGYSGANVLTF
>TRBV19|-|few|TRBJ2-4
TGTGCCAGTAGTAACCCCCTGAGTGGGAACATTCAGTACTTC
CASSNPLSGNIQYF